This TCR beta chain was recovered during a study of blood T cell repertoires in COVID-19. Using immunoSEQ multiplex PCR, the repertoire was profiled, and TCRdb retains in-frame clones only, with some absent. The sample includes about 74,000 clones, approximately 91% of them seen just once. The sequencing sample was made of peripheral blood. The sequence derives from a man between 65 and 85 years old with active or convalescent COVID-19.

The CDR3 spells CASTPGGGTDTQYF. The CDR3 region has the DNA TGTGCCAGCACCCCGGGGGGGGGCACAGATACGCAGTATTTT. The J gene is TRBJ2-3, the V gene TRBV6-6; TRBD2 aligns across 8 bases. The CDR3 loop spans 14 amino acids. Germline trimming cut 7 bases from V and 1 base from J; bases unmatched to any gene: 4. The germline V gene has CDR1 MNHNY and CDR2 SVGAGI (reference sequence).